Below, 9 T cell receptor beta chains from the same sample are listed, as sequenced in a study of PD-L1 blockade in urothelial cancer. Time point meaning: pretreatment peripheral blood. The table came from immunoSEQ multiplex PCR; TCRdb's copy has only in-frame clones and leaves some out. The table lists tens of thousands of clones, roughly 79% of them singletons, with around 6% in the top ten. Specimen: PBMCs, collected around atezolizumab (anti-PD-L1) treatment. Receptors originate from an older man with urothelial cancer.

In DNA form, the CDR3 reads TGTGCCAGCAGCAAGGACAGGGGGCTATCCTACGAGCAGTACTTC. Its translation: CASSKDRGLSYEQYF. This chain uses TRBV5-4 with TRBJ2-7; 11 bases fit TRBD1. V trimming: 4 bases; J trimming: 1 base; junction bases outside the gene matches: 4. The length of the CDR3 is 15 residues. Germline V gene data show CDR1 as SGHNT and CDR2 as YYREEE (reference sequence).

V usage is TRBV7-9 and J usage is TRBJ1-2; D unresolved. The CDR3 consists of 12 residues. V was cut by 4 bases and J by 4 bases, with 7 bases left in between. Germline CDR1 is SEHNR and CDR2 is FQNEAQ (reference sequence). The CDR3 region is CASSSEFYGYTF. The CDR3 DNA reads TGTGCCAGCAGCTCTGAGTTCTATGGCTACACCTTC. The whole variable domain, remainder taken from reference TRBV7-9 and TRBJ1-2, is DTGVSQNPRHKITKRGQNVTFRCDPISEHNRLYWYRQTLGQGPEFLTYFQNEAQLEKSRLLSDRFSAERPKGSFSTLEIQRTEQGDSAMYLCASSSEFYGYTFGSGTRLTVV.

The J gene is TRBJ1-5, the V gene TRBV5-1; tentative D call: TRBD1 (6 bases). The ends were cut back, 0 bases at V and 6 bases at J, with 13 bases in the middle. Germline V gene lookup returns CDR1 SGHRS and CDR2 YFSETQ. CDR3 size: 15 residues. The CDR3 DNA reads TGCGCCAGCAGCTTGGAAGGGGCAGGGGCTCAGCCCCAGCATTTT. Translated, it gives CASSLEGAGAQPQHF.

Many counts were recorded for this clone. This chain uses TRBV2 with TRBJ1-6; 10 bases map to TRBD1. Germline CDR1 is SNHLY and CDR2 is FYNNEI. The length of the CDR3 is 15 residues. Unmatched junction bases numbered 3, after V lost 6 bases and J lost 4 bases. CDR3 DNA: TGTGCCAGCAGAACGGGACAGGGGTATAATTCACCCCTCCACTTT. Protein sequence: CASRTGQGYNSPLHF.

This clone was seen just once. J is TRBJ2-1 and V is TRBV11-2; TRBD1 might be the D (6 bases). The V end was cut by 5 bases, the J end by 5 bases, with 13 bases between. Germline loops: CDR1 SGHAT, CDR2 FQNNGV. This CDR3 is built from 14 residues. The CDR3 DNA follows: TGTGCCAGCAGCCTAAACAGGGAAGACAATGAGCAGTTCTTC. Protein sequence: CASSLNREDNEQFF.

This chain joins TRBV29-1 and TRBJ2-3, with TRBD2 matching over 8 bases. The length of the CDR3 is 14 residues. The germline CDR1 and CDR2 sequences are SQVTM and ANQGSEA. With V trimmed by 6 bases and J by 4 bases, 9 bases remained unmatched. CDR3 sequence (DNA): TGCAGCGTAAAACTAGCGGAAGGACCAGATACGCAGTATTTT. Its protein product is CSVKLAEGPDTQYF.

The gene calls are TRBV6-5 and TRBJ1-6; D is possibly TRBD1 (5 bases). Germline V gives CDR1 MNHEY, CDR2 SVGAGI. The CDR3 covers 15 residues. The V gene lost 0 bases and the J gene lost 7 bases, with 10 bases spanning the gap. The DNA for the CDR3 is TGTGCCAGCAGTTACTCCTCCCGACAGAATTCACCCCTCCACTTT. It yields the protein CASSYSSRQNSPLHF.

The chain carries TRBV6-1 and TRBJ2-1; TRBD2 agrees at 7 bases. Germline CDR1 is MNHNS and CDR2 is SASEGT. The V gene end was trimmed by 7 bases and the J gene end by 10 bases; junction bases not matched to a gene: 4. The CDR3 runs to 11 residues. DNA for the CDR3: TGTGCCAGCACCGGACTAGTCGAGCAGTTCTTC. This gives the protein CASTGLVEQFF.

The chain carries TRBV7-3 and TRBJ1-6; TRBD1 aligns across 7 bases. The CDR3 length is 14 residues. Germline-derived CDR1 and CDR2 are SGHTA and FQGTGA. With 3 bases clipped from V and 10 bases from J, the junction kept 6 bases outside the gene matches. CDR3 residues: CASSFKGAGSPLHF. The CDR3 DNA reads as TGTGCCAGCAGCTTCAAGGGGGCAGGGTCACCCCTCCACTTT.